Below are 13 T cell receptor beta chains sequenced from a single sample in a study of PD-1 blockade in mismatch repair-deficient tumors. Clones were read by immunoSEQ multiplex PCR, and TCRdb kept only the in-frame ones, dropping some. In the table there are about 120,000 clones, more than 60% of which are singletons. The material was peripheral blood, obtained approximately 60 weeks after starting pembrolizumab. All receptors derive from an adult with mismatch repair-deficient cancer.

This sequence joins TRBV7-2 and TRBJ1-1, with D tentatively TRBD1 (5 bases). The CDR3 runs 14 residues. CDR1 and CDR2 (germline): SGHTA, FQGNSA. V shed 2 bases and J shed 3 bases, with 10 bases lying between them. In DNA form, the CDR3 reads TGTGCCAGCAGCTTACAGGGAGGGGACACTGAAGCTTTCTTT. Amino acid sequence: CASSLQGGDTEAFF.

The rearrangement links TRBV5-1 to TRBJ2-5; 8 bases align to TRBD1. The CDR3 covers 16 residues. The V gene end was trimmed by 0 bases and the J gene end by 5 bases; junction bases not matched to a gene: 9. Looked up from germline, CDR1 is SGHRS and CDR2 is YFSETQ. The DNA of the CDR3 is TGCGCCAGCAGCTTGGGACAGGGGCATGATGTTGAGACCCAGTACTTC. This encodes CASSLGQGHDVETQYF.

This rearrangement joins TRBV7-2 to TRBJ2-5; possibly TRBD2 for D (5 bases). The germline gives CDR1 SGHTA, CDR2 FQGNSA. Trimming pared 6 bases from V and 4 bases from J, leaving 12 bases between. The CDR3 spans 13 residues. This CDR3 is CASSRRLRETQYF. CDR3 in DNA: TGTGCCAGCAGTCGGAGGCTAAGAGAGACCCAGTACTTC.

The chain carries TRBV15 and TRBJ1-2; no clear D. CDR3 length equals 13 residues. Germline CDR1 is LNHNV and CDR2 is YYDKDF (reference sequence). Trimming left V 0 bases short and J 8 bases short, with 10 bases between. The CDR3 here is CATSRDRGRGYTF. The CDR3 DNA follows: TGTGCCACCAGCAGAGATCGGGGTCGCGGCTACACCTTC.

The chain carries TRBV18 and TRBJ2-1; 14 nucleotides match TRBD2. The V segment lost 3 bases and the J segment 8 bases; nucleotides outside the gene matches: 6. This CDR3 region has 16 residues. Germline V gene lookup returns CDR1 KGHSH and CDR2 LQKENI. The CDR3 nucleotides are TGTGCCAGCTCACCCGGGACTAGCGGGAGTTGGGATGAGCAGTTCTTC. Translating gives CASSPGTSGSWDEQFF.

This chain connects TRBV7-2 to TRBJ1-3; 8 bases are a match to TRBD1. V lost 1 base and J lost 0; bases outside the gene matches: 5. Germline CDR1 is SGHTA and CDR2 is FQGNSA. The CDR3 runs 17 residues. CDR3 sequence: CASSLEGTGASGNTIYF. CDR3 nucleotides: TGTGCCAGCAGCTTAGAAGGGACAGGTGCCTCTGGAAACACCATATATTTT.

This rearrangement joins TRBV6-1 to TRBJ1-2; tentative D call: TRBD1 (5 bases). This CDR3 contains 17 residues. CDR1 and CDR2 from the germline V gene are MNHNS and SASEGT. The V gene lost 3 bases and the J gene lost 5 bases, with 22 bases spanning the gap. The CDR3 DNA sequence: TGTGCCAGCAGTGACCCCCAACGGGAGGGGTTTTTTTATGGCTACACCTTC. The encoded protein is CASSDPQREGFFYGYTF.

The chain uses TRBV10-3 and TRBJ2-3; 9 nucleotides line up with TRBD2. The J segment lost 2 bases and the V segment lost 6 bases, leaving 6 bases of the junction unmatched. The CDR3 has 15 amino acids. The germline V gene encodes CDR1 ENHRY and CDR2 SYGVKD. The CDR3 spells CAIRASGVSTDTQYF. As DNA, the CDR3 is TGTGCCATCAGGGCTAGCGGGGTCTCCACAGATACGCAGTATTTT.

This chain joins TRBV19 and TRBJ1-5; D possibly corresponds to TRBD1 (5 bases). V lost 0 bases and J 3 bases, leaving 9 bases between the germline ends. Germline-derived CDR1 and CDR2 are LNHDA and SQIVND (reference sequence). The CDR3 is 15 residues long. CDR3 DNA: TGTGCCAGTAGTATAGAGAGGGGAGCCAATCAGCCCCAGCATTTT. Translating it yields CASSIERGANQPQHF.

The V call is TRBV6-5, the J call TRBJ1-5, with a possible D match to TRBD1 (6 bases). The germline V and J ends were trimmed by 4 bases and 2 bases, with 12 bases remaining between them. The CDR3 loop spans 15 amino acids. Germline loops: CDR1 MNHEY, CDR2 SVGAGI. CDR3 DNA: TGTGCCAGCAGTTCAGGGGCCTGGGGCAATCAGCCCCAGCATTTT. Residues: CASSSGAWGNQPQHF.

This rearrangement joins TRBV29-1 to TRBJ1-3, with TRBD1 identical over 8 bases. Trimming at V came to 6 bases and at J to 3 bases, leaving 4 bases not matched to a gene. CDR3 size: 13 residues. From germline, CDR1 is SQVTM and CDR2 ANQGSEA. CDR3 protein: CSVAQGGGNTIYF. As DNA, the CDR3 is TGCAGCGTAGCACAGGGGGGTGGAAACACCATATATTTT.

The rearrangement joins TRBV11-2 to TRBJ2-7; no definite D call. The germline gives CDR1 SGHAT, CDR2 FQNNGV. The V end lost 1 base, the J end lost 2 bases, and 9 bases lay between the germline ends. The CDR3 sequence is 14 residues long. The CDR3 reads CASSLGSRPYEQYF. The DNA for the CDR3 is TGTGCCAGCAGCTTAGGTAGCCGACCCTACGAGCAGTACTTC.

The rearrangement joins TRBV6-1 to TRBJ1-4; D not resolved. V gave up 3 bases and J gave up 7 bases, with 12 bases separating them. The CDR3 totals 14 residues. The germline V gene encodes CDR1 MNHNS and CDR2 SASEGT. This chain's CDR3 is CASSDPTEFEKLFF. The CDR3 bases are TGTGCCAGCAGTGACCCCACGGAGTTTGAAAAACTGTTTTTT.